This section outlines one T cell receptor (beta chain) sequence together with its context. The clone's antigen remains unknown. No much larger clone is present one base from it, and per-base qualities are unavailable. Library construction relied on the immunoSEQ multiplex PCR assay. A mixture of 60 forward primers for TCR Vbeta segments and 13 reverse primers for TCR Jbeta segments was used in the multiplex PCR. The CDR3 region of rearranged TCR beta genes was amplified from genomic DNA with a multiplex PCR assay. On the Illumina HiSeq System, the amplified TCR beta libraries were sequenced as 87-base-pair reads. Concerning the study's data processing: In a later analysis, 70 million to 95 million unique TCR beta chains were counted across the 500 to 850 repertoires, and roughly 10 million of these chains were shared by at least two donors. To remove PCR and sequencing errors, raw reads were error-corrected and collapsed into unique sequences using a nearest-neighbor algorithm that merged closely related sequences. Alignment of CDR3 sequences to IMGT reference sequences was used to assign V, D and J gene segments. Each retained sequence needed at least a six-nucleotide match to both a V gene segment and a J gene segment. A rearrangement counted as productive if the CDR3 had no stop codons and remained in frame with V and J, and every other rearrangement counted as non-productive. CDR3 was defined by IMGT convention, running from the second conserved V-encoded cysteine to the conserved J-encoded phenylalanine. In an earlier analysis of more than 550 of the donors, sequences lacking an unambiguous match to a single V gene segment were excluded. An earlier analysis of around 600 of the donors classified V segments as functional when productive rearrangements were above 56.7% and as segregating when the standard deviation between donors was above 5%. A statistical classification framework was built for diagnosing cytomegalovirus status from the catalog of TCR beta chain sequences. In a later analysis, V and J genes were assigned by comparing TCR nucleotide sequences against IMGT/GENE-DB human TR gene sequences. Using the TCRdist pipeline, a later analysis assigned CDR3 sequences along with most-parsimonious VDJ recombination scenarios. In a later analysis, every TCR beta chain was defined by the combination of its CDR3 amino acid sequence and its V-gene family, and reads without a unique V-gene family were dropped. As a way to deal with suspected cross-contamination and a sequencing artifact, a later analysis dropped 592 nucleotide sequences that were highly shared and had low generation probability. In a later analysis, a clonal expansion index for each public chain was calculated from normalized within-repertoire ranks of inferred template counts. A later analysis computed generation probabilities with a VDJ recombination model fitted to out-of-frame rearrangements, and checked the results against IGoR. A later analysis scored TCR-TCR, TCR-HLA and TCR-CMV co-occurrence with hypergeometric tests, applying a repertoire-size bias correction to TCR pairs. To estimate false discovery rates, a later analysis permuted the HLA or CMV assignments 20 times. In a later analysis, co-occurring TCRs were grouped using DBSCAN, and TCRdist sequence similarity was added for clustering within HLA-allele-positive subsets. For co-occurrence clustering, repertoires with fewer than 30,000 or more than 120,000 public chains were excluded, along with several repertoires with anomalous nucleotide sharing. The table comes from immuneACCESS by way of TCRdb, which keeps in-frame sequences with V and J called. Part of the clones is missing from these tables; in studies checked, under half for an unresolved V gene and the rest for unknown reasons. V and J calls and clone size are copied from that table; D and trimming were computed from the DNA. In all, the sample holds under 150,000 clones, and around 77% of those were seen once. The top ten hold about 6.9% of the sample.

In total, 500 to 700 healthy bone marrow donors made up the cohort. Cohort members were all nominally healthy when sampled, although unrecorded immune exposures were likely present. The donor was CMV seropositive and was included in the group of almost 300 seropositive cohort members. Each donor provided a peripheral blood sample, and peripheral blood mononuclear cells were used for TCR beta sequencing. The Qiagen DNeasy Blood Extraction Kit was used to extract genomic DNA from the blood cell samples. From the cysteine up to the phenylalanine, the CDR3 has a length of 13 residues. CDR3 DNA is the only sequence kept; it has 39 bases, read in frame from the first base. V and J are truncated by 4 bases and 7 bases respectively, leaving an intervening sequence of 14 bases. Based on the germline V gene, the CDR1 and CDR2 sequences are SGHDT and YYEEEE. The entry originates in a study of cytomegalovirus exposure and HLA in healthy donors (dated by TCRdb to 2017 to 2019). Concerning the study at large: An earlier analysis of 587 of the donors reported about 300 Gb of sequence data and 117 million unique TCR beta sequences obtained from about 179 million T cells. An early release that covered roughly 600 HLA-typed donors contained about 290 gigabases of sequencing data and about 84 million unique TCR sequences. Among the roughly 410 genotyped donors, around 79% belonged to the genetic ancestry cluster associated with self-reported Caucasian donors. The aim of the study was to test whether cataloging public T cell receptors could identify signatures of past pathogen exposure. Using immunosequencing, the study profiled T cell repertoires from approximately 700 subjects and related those repertoires to cytomegalovirus serostatus. Besides the first cohort of about 730 subjects, a separate validation cohort made up of 120 or so different subjects was used. To predict cytomegalovirus infection status, the study brought together high-throughput TCR immunosequencing, statistical association of individual TCRs with disease status, and machine learning. To study patterns of TCR occurrence, a later analysis re-analyzed previously published TCR beta repertoires from 550 to 800 donors and added high-resolution HLA genotyping. In the later analysis, no new phenotypic data were used to find candidate immune exposures; instead, reliance was placed on TCR beta sequences and their occurrence across donors. To decide whether each TCR beta V gene segment behaved as functional or pseudogenic, an earlier analysis of approximately 590 of the donors relied on high-throughput TCR beta sequencing. Donor age, sex, ethnicity and CMV serostatus were compiled together with the repertoire data. In a later genetic analysis, genome-wide SNP genotypes for about three fifths of the roughly 670 donors were used, and that subset was treated as a discovery cohort. Every repertoire in the discovery cohort had been generated on one and the same sequencing platform. HLA typing covered class I and class II loci at four-digit resolution. The number of donors typed differed by locus, with about 629-640 for A, B, C, DRB1 and DQB1, around 520 for DQA1, approximately 580 for DPA1, and approximately 470 for DPB1. Four or five DR-DQ haplotypes were handled as single units for association and clustering because linkage in the cohort was strong. On average, around 240,000 unique TCR beta nucleotide sequences were sequenced per donor among 398 genotyped donors of the cohort, with about 17% of those sequences being non-productive.

What the authors observed across the whole study: A total of 164 TCR beta chains were listed by the study as associated with cytomegalovirus. In both the original and validation cohorts, the classifier was reported to diagnose cytomegalovirus status with high specificity and sensitivity. Sequencing depth was assumed to be roughly uniform across donors in the presence/absence analyses, though that assumption may not hold. Most CMV-associated TCR beta chains appeared to be HLA-restricted in a later analysis, and the HLA associations seemed to be driven largely by CMV exposure. Broadly in line with IMGT annotations, most TCR beta V segments showed up in productive rearrangements about 90% or about 30% of the time in an earlier analysis of around 600 of the donors. A cluster of highly shared sequence variants was judged likely to be a technical artifact of the sequencing pipeline. In a later analysis, TCR association rates were found to vary across HLA loci, with the most associated TCRs seen for DRB1 alleles and the fewest for HLA-C alleles. Across donors, most TCR sequences were observed very rarely, whereas some public TCRs were present in many individuals. A later genetic analysis reported fewer N-insertions in productive TCRs among donors in an Asian-associated ancestry cluster than the roughly 640-donor mean. A later genetic analysis associated a missense DCLRE1C variant with V-gene and J-gene trimming of TCR beta chains, and an independent cohort replicated the association. A later analysis reported that several top co-occurrence clusters appeared linked to parvovirus B19, influenza, CMV and Epstein-Barr virus. Correlated functional status among segregating V segments might be attributable to linkage disequilibrium, but an unknown experimental factor could not be ruled out. Roughly 15 rarely observed V segments, including chromosome 9 orphons, were excluded from the earlier analysis of a few hundred of the donors because counts were too low. In a later analysis, HLA-associated TCR beta chains were found to be more clonally expanded and to have lower generation probabilities than equally common non-associated chains. CMV serostatus was the only immune exposure information available for the cohort. In vitro tests confirmed that a few of the cytomegalovirus-associated TCR beta chains recognize cytomegalovirus antigens. Specific HLA alleles were associated with 16,951 TCR beta sequences at a false discovery rate of 0.05 in a later analysis. A further reported finding was that TCR beta sequences accurately predicted the HLA-A and HLA-B alleles for most subjects in the first cohort. The cohort was sequenced for TCR beta chains only, and without alpha or paired-chain data the features that could be detected were limited. According to the authors, the approach could potentially be generalized to other disease states and immunological phenotypes. The 87-base-pair reads could not distinguish some IMGT-functional V segments, including TRBV6-2 and TRBV6-3, so those segments were excluded. Because some donors lacked HLA typing at each locus, the association tests relied only on the typed subset. Strong co-occurrence of HLA alleles, especially DR and DQ, made assigning TCR associations to individual alleles difficult.

The sequenced material came from PBMCs. Here the chain combines TRBV5-6 and TRBJ1-1, with TRBD1 as a weak D call on 5 bases. This clonotype was obtained from a woman in her thirties or forties in good health and CMV-seropositive. This receptor has the CDR3 CASSRGTGGEAFF. The sequenced DNA: TGTGCCAGCAGCCGGGGGACGGGGGGTGAAGCTTTCTTT.